Following are 6 T cell receptor beta chains from one sample sequenced in a study of T cell repertoires in cytomegalovirus infection. These receptors have no known antigen. TCRdb redid the calling of the reads with MiXCR, one entry per CDR3 protein. The table records about 770,000 distinct CDR3 sequences, under 35% of them present only once. The starting material was cultured CD8+ T cells from PBMCs, obtained from culture after CMV antigen stimulation. These receptors originate from a human donor in good health (CMV status not recorded). Some clones in this sample may be carry-over from other donors' samples.

This clonotype appeared a few times. This chain uses TRBV6-5 with TRBJ2-7; D gene uncertain. The CDR3 sequence is 14 residues long. Germline CDR1 MNHEY, CDR2 SVGAGI. The germline V and J ends were trimmed by 5 bases and 4 bases, with 15 bases remaining between them. The CDR3 DNA follows: TGTGCCAGCAGTCCAGACACCCTTGGGTACGAGCAGTACTTC. Translating gives CASSPDTLGYEQYF.

This clonotype was recorded a few times. The chain joins TRBV7-9 to TRBJ2-1; D unresolved. With 5 bases removed from V and 10 bases from J, the gap between germline ends came to 15 bases. CDR1 is SEHNR, CDR2 FQNEAQ, per germline (reference sequence). The length of the CDR3 is 13 residues. The CDR3 DNA sequence: TGTGCCAGCAGCGATAAAGTGTCGGAAGAGCAGTTCTTC. This encodes CASSDKVSEEQFF.

This clonotype came up a few times. This chain connects TRBV7-4 to TRBJ1-1; maybe TRBD1 (5 bases). The V end was cut by 1 base, the J end by 3 bases, with 12 bases between. The germline V gene has CDR1 SGHVT and CDR2 SQSDAQ. The CDR3 covers 15 residues. The CDR3 loop is CASSLVAGSDTEAFF. CDR3 sequence (DNA): TGTGCCAGCAGCTTAGTTGCAGGGTCGGACACTGAAGCTTTCTTT. Using reference TRBV7-4 and TRBJ1-1 for the parts outside the CDR3, the full variable domain is GAGVSQSPRYKVAKRGRDVALRCDSISGHVTLYWYRQTLGQGSEVLTYSQSDAQRDKSGRPSGRFSAERPERSVSTLKIQRTEQGDSAVYLCASSLVAGSDTEAFFGQGTRLTVV.

This clonotype was recorded only once. J is TRBJ2-1 and V is TRBV29-1, with unresolved D. CDR3 length: 14 amino acids. Germline assignment: CDR1 SQVTM and CDR2 ANQGSEA. Between the trimmed V and J ends, which lost 0 bases and 4 bases, there was a span of 10 bases. The CDR3 loop is CSVEEIRGYNEQFF. Here the CDR3 DNA reads TGCAGCGTTGAAGAGATCCGCGGATACAATGAGCAGTTCTTC.

This clonotype was recorded a few times. DNA of the CDR3: TGTGCCAGCAGTTTCGAGGGGGGGGCAGATTACGAGCAGTACTTC. Protein sequence: CASSFEGGADYEQYF. The chain uses TRBV27 and TRBJ2-7; D possibly corresponds to TRBD2 (7 bases). In germline, CDR1 is MNHEY, CDR2 SMNVEV (reference sequence). The germline V and J ends were trimmed by 3 bases and 4 bases, with 16 bases remaining between them. The CDR3 runs to 15 residues.

At least ten counts were recorded for this clonotype. This sequence joins TRBV12-3 or TRBV12-4 and TRBJ1-1; perhaps TRBD1 as D (5 bases). This CDR3 has 13 amino acids. Trimming cost V 3 bases and J 4 bases, with 9 bases left between them. The CDR3 DNA reads as TGTGCCAGCAGTTTCGGGACGAGCACTGAAGCTTTCTTT. Translating gives CASSFGTSTEAFF.